This T cell receptor beta chain was documented in a study of blood T cell repertoires in COVID-19. Study in general: COVID-19 samples, acute and convalescent, were from the United States, Italy and Spain. Sources were T cells, B-cell-depleted T cells, or PBMCs; the material itself was cDNA or gDNA.

CDR1 and CDR2 from the germline V gene are KGHDR and SFDVKD. With 3 bases removed from V and 8 bases from J, the gap between germline ends came to 19 bases. The CDR3 consists of 16 residues. In the original processing: Cell counts per sample came from amplifying reference gene primers. Generated by immunoSEQ multiplex PCR, the TCRdb table keeps only in-frame clones and is missing some. The V and J calls and clone size are taken from that table; D and trimming were inferred from the DNA. This sample has 70,000 to 95,000 clones, with 85% to 95% found just once. The specimen was peripheral blood. This TCR derives from a woman aged 60-70 years with active COVID-19. The chain uses TRBV24-1 and TRBJ2-1; tentatively, D is TRBD2 (6 bases). For the CDR3, the DNA is TGTGCCACCAGTGATAACTCGGGACTCTACTTTGATGAGCAGTTCTTC. It translates to CATSDNSGLYFDEQFF.